These T cell receptor beta chains were read from a single sample in a study of blood T cell repertoires in COVID-19. Profiled with immunoSEQ multiplex PCR; TCRdb holds only in-frame clones, not every one. The repertoire consists of about 160,000 clones, with approximately 91% occurring once and the leading ten covering approximately 0.5%. The sequencing sample was made of peripheral blood. These receptors were collected from a man between 45 and 60 years old with acute or convalescent COVID-19. Each CDR3 is given with its conserved first and last residue. The order of the fields is clone size, D gene, V gene, CDR3 length, J gene, CDR3 protein, CDR3 DNA. The D gene is left open where the match is weak. Expanded clones are given a class, and other clones once, few, many or no size at all.

abundance: -
d_gene: TRBD1
v_gene: TRBV19
len: 14
j_gene: TRBJ1-1
CDR3aa: CASSSGTANTEAFF
CDR3nt: TGTGCCAGTAGTTCCGGGACAGCGAACACTGAAGCTTTCTTT

abundance: -
d_gene: TRBD1
v_gene: TRBV19
len: 15
j_gene: TRBJ1-5
CDR3aa: CASILGQGEGQPQHF
CDR3nt: TGTGCCAGTATCCTGGGACAGGGAGAGGGCCAGCCCCAGCATTTT

abundance: -
d_gene: TRBD1
v_gene: TRBV19
len: 17
j_gene: TRBJ2-2
CDR3aa: CASSITGQGAITGELFF
CDR3nt: TGTGCCAGTAGTATCACGGGACAGGGGGCGATCACCGGGGAGCTGTTTTTT

abundance: -
d_gene: TRBD1
v_gene: TRBV19
len: 20
j_gene: TRBJ2-6
CDR3aa: CASSIFSWTGGPSGANVLTF
CDR3nt: TGTGCCAGTAGTATATTCTCCTGGACAGGCGGGCCCTCTGGGGCCAACGTCCTGACTTTC

abundance: few
d_gene: TRBD1
v_gene: TRBV4-3
len: 16
j_gene: TRBJ1-4
CDR3aa: CASSLGQGTFNEKLFF
CDR3nt: TGCGCCAGCAGCCTCGGACAGGGTACCTTTAATGAAAAACTGTTTTTT

abundance: -
d_gene: -
v_gene: TRBV7-2
len: 15
j_gene: TRBJ1-3
CDR3aa: CASSLVAGPGNTIYF
CDR3nt: TGTGCCAGCAGCTTAGTTGCAGGGCCTGGAAACACCATATATTTT

abundance: -
d_gene: -
v_gene: TRBV28
len: 14
j_gene: TRBJ1-2
CDR3aa: CASSPVGAFYGYTF
CDR3nt: TGTGCCAGCAGTCCGGTTGGGGCTTTCTATGGCTACACCTTC

abundance: -
d_gene: -
v_gene: TRBV19
len: 14
j_gene: TRBJ2-5
CDR3aa: CASSQTSFQETQYF
CDR3nt: TGTGCCAGTAGCCAAACTAGCTTCCAAGAGACCCAGTACTTC

abundance: -
d_gene: TRBD1
v_gene: TRBV4-1
len: 16
j_gene: TRBJ1-4
CDR3aa: CASSQVSGTANEKLFF
CDR3nt: TGCGCCAGCAGCCAAGTCTCCGGGACAGCGAATGAAAAACTGTTTTTT

abundance: -
d_gene: -
v_gene: TRBV7-2
len: 15
j_gene: TRBJ2-1
CDR3aa: CASSLGQPLYNEQFF
CDR3nt: TGTGCCAGCAGCTTAGGACAGCCACTCTACAATGAGCAGTTCTTC

abundance: -
d_gene: -
v_gene: TRBV2
len: 17
j_gene: TRBJ2-4
CDR3aa: CARRGAEGGGAGNIQYF
CDR3nt: TGTGCCCGCAGGGGGGCCGAAGGTGGGGGCGCAGGAAACATTCAGTACTTC

abundance: -
d_gene: TRBD2
v_gene: TRBV27
len: 17
j_gene: TRBJ2-2
CDR3aa: CASSPLGLAGGTGELFF
CDR3nt: TGTGCCAGCAGTCCACTCGGCCTAGCGGGAGGTACCGGGGAGCTGTTTTTT

abundance: -
d_gene: TRBD2
v_gene: TRBV6-5
len: 14
j_gene: TRBJ2-7
CDR3aa: CASTWTSGIYEQYF
CDR3nt: TGTGCCAGCACGTGGACTAGCGGAATCTACGAGCAGTACTTC

abundance: -
d_gene: -
v_gene: TRBV27
len: 15
j_gene: TRBJ2-2
CDR3aa: CASSWVRRDTGELFF
CDR3nt: TGTGCCAGCAGTTGGGTCAGGCGAGACACCGGGGAGCTGTTTTTT

abundance: -
d_gene: TRBD2
v_gene: TRBV6-4
len: 15
j_gene: TRBJ2-7
CDR3aa: CASSDSASGAYEQYF
CDR3nt: TGTGCCAGCAGTGACTCCGCTAGCGGGGCCTACGAGCAGTACTTC

abundance: -
d_gene: TRBD2
v_gene: TRBV19
len: 15
j_gene: TRBJ2-1
CDR3aa: CASSRTSESYNEQFF
CDR3nt: TGTGCCAGTAGTCGGACTAGCGAGTCCTACAATGAGCAGTTCTTC

abundance: few
d_gene: -
v_gene: TRBV9
len: 15
j_gene: TRBJ1-4
CDR3aa: CASSAGGGYGEKLFF
CDR3nt: TGTGCCAGCAGCGCTGGGGGGGGTTATGGTGAAAAACTGTTTTTT

abundance: -
d_gene: TRBD2
v_gene: TRBV7-2
len: 17
j_gene: TRBJ2-3
CDR3aa: CASSLSPPGLAGYTQYF
CDR3nt: TGTGCCAGCAGCTTAAGCCCCCCGGGACTAGCGGGATATACGCAGTATTTT

abundance: -
d_gene: -
v_gene: TRBV5-1
len: 14
j_gene: TRBJ2-7
CDR3aa: CASSFDSPSYEQYF
CDR3nt: TGCGCCAGCAGCTTCGACAGCCCTTCCTACGAGCAGTACTTC

abundance: -
d_gene: TRBD1
v_gene: TRBV28
len: 15
j_gene: TRBJ1-4
CDR3aa: CASSSSGGFNEKLFF
CDR3nt: TGTGCCAGCAGTTCCTCAGGGGGGTTTAATGAAAAACTGTTTTTT

abundance: -
d_gene: -
v_gene: TRBV21-1
len: 19
j_gene: TRBJ1-6
CDR3aa: CASSKRNILLDRGNSPLHF
CDR3nt: TGTGCCAGCAGCAAAAGGAATATCCTCTTGGACAGGGGCAATTCACCCCTCCACTTT

abundance: -
d_gene: -
v_gene: TRBV19
len: 15
j_gene: TRBJ1-6
CDR3aa: CASSPGGGEVSPLHF
CDR3nt: TGTGCCAGTAGTCCCGGGGGAGGGGAAGTTTCACCCCTCCACTTT

abundance: -
d_gene: TRBD1
v_gene: TRBV10-3
len: 16
j_gene: TRBJ2-6
CDR3aa: CAISPGQFSGANVLTF
CDR3nt: TGTGCCATCAGTCCGGGACAGTTCTCTGGGGCCAACGTCCTGACTTTC

abundance: -
d_gene: TRBD1
v_gene: TRBV5-1
len: 15
j_gene: TRBJ1-6
CDR3aa: CASSLNRGSNSPLHF
CDR3nt: TGCGCCAGCAGCTTGAACAGGGGAAGTAATTCACCCCTCCACTTT

abundance: -
d_gene: -
v_gene: TRBV12-3/TRBV12-4
len: 13
j_gene: TRBJ1-6
CDR3aa: CASSLIQNSPLHF
CDR3nt: TGTGCCAGCAGTTTAATCCAGAATTCACCCCTCCACTTT

abundance: -
d_gene: TRBD1
v_gene: TRBV18
len: 13
j_gene: TRBJ1-2
CDR3aa: CASSTGPNYGYTF
CDR3nt: TGTGCCAGCTCGACAGGGCCAAACTATGGCTACACCTTC

abundance: few
d_gene: -
v_gene: TRBV30
len: 13
j_gene: TRBJ1-5
CDR3aa: CAWSQGLGQPQHF
CDR3nt: TGTGCCTGGAGCCAGGGGCTGGGTCAGCCCCAGCATTTT

abundance: -
d_gene: TRBD1
v_gene: TRBV5-6
len: 15
j_gene: TRBJ1-2
CDR3aa: CASNRGTGLVSGYTF
CDR3nt: TGTGCCAGCAACCGTGGGACAGGGTTGGTTAGTGGCTACACCTTC

abundance: -
d_gene: TRBD2
v_gene: TRBV3-1/TRBV3-2
len: 16
j_gene: TRBJ2-2
CDR3aa: CASSVRTSPMIGELFF
CDR3nt: TGTGCCAGCAGCGTCCGGACTAGCCCCATGATCGGGGAGCTGTTTTTT

abundance: -
d_gene: TRBD1
v_gene: TRBV4-2
len: 15
j_gene: TRBJ1-5
CDR3aa: CASSHIGQGGQPQHF
CDR3nt: TGTGCCAGCAGCCATATTGGACAGGGGGGTCAGCCCCAGCATTTT

abundance: -
d_gene: TRBD2
v_gene: TRBV7-9
len: 16
j_gene: TRBJ2-2
CDR3aa: CASSLDTGGYTGELFF
CDR3nt: TGTGCCAGCAGCTTAGACACGGGAGGTTACACCGGGGAGCTGTTTTTT

abundance: -
d_gene: -
v_gene: TRBV28
len: 14
j_gene: TRBJ2-7
CDR3aa: CASSLLRGSGEQYF
CDR3nt: TGTGCCAGCAGTTTATTGCGGGGTTCGGGGGAGCAGTACTTC

abundance: -
d_gene: TRBD1
v_gene: TRBV6-5
len: 15
j_gene: TRBJ2-7
CDR3aa: CASSYSGTGEWEQYF
CDR3nt: TGTGCCAGCAGTTACTCTGGGACAGGGGAATGGGAGCAGTACTTC

abundance: -
d_gene: -
v_gene: TRBV6-5
len: 15
j_gene: TRBJ1-1
CDR3aa: CASSYLFRGTAEAFF
CDR3nt: TGTGCCAGCAGTTACCTTTTCAGGGGAACAGCTGAAGCTTTCTTT

abundance: -
d_gene: -
v_gene: TRBV27
len: 15
j_gene: TRBJ2-5
CDR3aa: CASSLSSGFQETQYF
CDR3nt: TGTGCCAGCAGTTTATCGAGCGGATTCCAAGAGACCCAGTACTTC

abundance: once
d_gene: -
v_gene: TRBV10-3
len: 15
j_gene: TRBJ2-1
CDR3aa: CAISVGMGAFDEQFF
CDR3nt: TGTGCCATCAGTGTCGGGATGGGAGCGTTCGATGAGCAGTTCTTC

abundance: -
d_gene: TRBD1
v_gene: TRBV6-1
len: 15
j_gene: TRBJ1-2
CDR3aa: CASSEAGTDPFGYTF
CDR3nt: TGTGCCAGCAGTGAAGCCGGGACAGACCCCTTTGGCTACACCTTC

abundance: -
d_gene: -
v_gene: TRBV6-4
len: 17
j_gene: TRBJ1-5
CDR3aa: CASRDTDHLYSNQPQHF
CDR3nt: TGTGCCAGCAGGGATACAGATCATTTGTATAGCAATCAGCCCCAGCATTTT

abundance: -
d_gene: -
v_gene: TRBV7-6
len: 12
j_gene: TRBJ1-2
CDR3aa: CASSPSNYGYTF
CDR3nt: TGTGCCAGCAGCCCCTCTAACTATGGCTACACCTTC

abundance: -
d_gene: -
v_gene: TRBV11-3
len: 14
j_gene: TRBJ2-5
CDR3aa: CASSLVPGLGTQYF
CDR3nt: TGTGCCAGCAGCTTAGTGCCCGGTCTCGGGACCCAGTACTTC

abundance: -
d_gene: -
v_gene: TRBV2
len: 17
j_gene: TRBJ1-2
CDR3aa: CAITPRETLNFNYGYTF
CDR3nt: TGTGCCATCACCCCGCGGGAGACCCTTAACTTTAACTATGGCTACACCTTC

abundance: -
d_gene: -
v_gene: TRBV10-3
len: 15
j_gene: TRBJ1-6
CDR3aa: CAISEGQTYNSPLHF
CDR3nt: TGTGCCATCAGTGAGGGACAGACCTATAATTCACCCCTCCACTTT

abundance: -
d_gene: -
v_gene: TRBV27
len: 18
j_gene: TRBJ1-5
CDR3aa: CASSPIPPDDTSNQPQHF
CDR3nt: TGTGCCAGCAGTCCCATACCCCCCGACGACACAAGCAATCAGCCCCAGCATTTT

abundance: few
d_gene: TRBD1
v_gene: TRBV7-9
len: 16
j_gene: TRBJ2-7
CDR3aa: CASSLTPGTATYEQYF
CDR3nt: TGTGCCAGCAGCTTGACTCCCGGGACAGCAACCTACGAGCAGTACTTC

abundance: -
d_gene: -
v_gene: TRBV5-6
len: 16
j_gene: TRBJ2-3
CDR3aa: CASSAVFAGGYDTQYF
CDR3nt: TGTGCCAGCAGCGCTGTGTTCGCCGGGGGTTATGATACGCAGTATTTT